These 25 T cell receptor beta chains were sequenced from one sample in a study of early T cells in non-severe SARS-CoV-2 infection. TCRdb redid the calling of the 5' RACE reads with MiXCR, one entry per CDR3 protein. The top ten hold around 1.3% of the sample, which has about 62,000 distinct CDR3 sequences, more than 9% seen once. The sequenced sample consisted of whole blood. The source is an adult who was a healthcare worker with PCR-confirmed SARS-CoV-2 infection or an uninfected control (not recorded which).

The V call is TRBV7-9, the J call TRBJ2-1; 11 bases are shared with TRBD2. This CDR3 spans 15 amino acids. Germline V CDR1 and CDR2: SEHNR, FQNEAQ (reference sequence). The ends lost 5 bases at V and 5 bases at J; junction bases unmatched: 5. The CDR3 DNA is TGTGCCAGCAGCCATAGCGGGGGGGCCGACAATGAGCAGTTCTTC. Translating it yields CASSHSGGADNEQFF.

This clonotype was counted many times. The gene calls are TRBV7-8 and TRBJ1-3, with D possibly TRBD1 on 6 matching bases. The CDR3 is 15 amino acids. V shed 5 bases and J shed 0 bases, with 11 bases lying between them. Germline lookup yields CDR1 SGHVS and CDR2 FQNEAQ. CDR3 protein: CASSQTGYSGNTIYF. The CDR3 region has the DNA TGTGCCAGCAGCCAGACAGGATACTCTGGAAACACCATATATTTT.

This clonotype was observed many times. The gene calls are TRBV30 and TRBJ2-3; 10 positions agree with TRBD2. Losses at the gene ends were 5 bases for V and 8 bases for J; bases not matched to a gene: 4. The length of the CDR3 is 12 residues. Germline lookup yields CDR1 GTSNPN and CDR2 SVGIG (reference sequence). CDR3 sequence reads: CAWERGGVTQYF. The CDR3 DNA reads TGTGCCTGGGAGCGGGGGGGCGTTACGCAGTATTTT.

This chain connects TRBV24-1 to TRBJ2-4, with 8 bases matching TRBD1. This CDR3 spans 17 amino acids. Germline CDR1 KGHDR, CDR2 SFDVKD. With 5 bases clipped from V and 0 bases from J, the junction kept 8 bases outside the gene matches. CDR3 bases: TGTGCCACCAGTGGTACGGACAGGGAAATAGCCAAAAACATTCAGTACTTC. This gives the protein CATSGTDREIAKNIQYF.

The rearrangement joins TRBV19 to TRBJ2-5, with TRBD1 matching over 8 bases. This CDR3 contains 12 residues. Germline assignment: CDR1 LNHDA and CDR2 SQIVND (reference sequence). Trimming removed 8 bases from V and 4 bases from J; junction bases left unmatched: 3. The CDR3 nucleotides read TGTGCCAGTGGACAGGGTGGAGAGACCCAGTACTTC. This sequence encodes CASGQGGETQYF.

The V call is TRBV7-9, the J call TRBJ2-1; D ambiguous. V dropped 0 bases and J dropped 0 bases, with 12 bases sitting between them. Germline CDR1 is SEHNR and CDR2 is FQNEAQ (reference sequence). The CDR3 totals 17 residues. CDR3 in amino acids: CASSLAGLLHSYNEQFF. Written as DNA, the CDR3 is TGTGCCAGCAGCTTAGCCGGGCTTCTTCACTCCTACAATGAGCAGTTCTTC.

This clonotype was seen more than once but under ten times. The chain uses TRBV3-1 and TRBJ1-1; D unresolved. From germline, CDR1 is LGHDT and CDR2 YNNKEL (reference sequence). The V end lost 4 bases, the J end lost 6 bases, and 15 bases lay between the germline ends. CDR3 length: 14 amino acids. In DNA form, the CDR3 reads TGTGCCAGCAGCCTCCGGGAAAACGGGGCTGAAGCTTTCTTT. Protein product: CASSLRENGAEAFF.

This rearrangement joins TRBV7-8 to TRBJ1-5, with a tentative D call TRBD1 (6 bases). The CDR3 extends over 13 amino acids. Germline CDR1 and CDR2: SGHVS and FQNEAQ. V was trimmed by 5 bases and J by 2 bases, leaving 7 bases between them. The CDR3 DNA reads TGTGCCAGCAGCGAGGGGGGCAATCAGCCCCAGCATTTT. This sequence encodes CASSEGGNQPQHF.

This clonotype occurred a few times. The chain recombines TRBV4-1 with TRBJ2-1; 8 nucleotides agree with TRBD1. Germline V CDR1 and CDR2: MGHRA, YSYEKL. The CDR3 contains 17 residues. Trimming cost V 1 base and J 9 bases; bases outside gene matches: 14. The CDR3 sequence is CASSQGGSGGAVSEQFF. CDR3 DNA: TGCGCCAGCAGCCAAGGAGGTTCAGGGGGCGCGGTAAGTGAGCAGTTCTTC.

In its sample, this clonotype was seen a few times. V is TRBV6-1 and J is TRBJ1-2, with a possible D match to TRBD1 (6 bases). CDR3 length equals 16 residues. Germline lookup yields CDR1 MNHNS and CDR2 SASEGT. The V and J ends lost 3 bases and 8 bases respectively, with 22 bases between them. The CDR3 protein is CASSDRTGRGYGGYTF. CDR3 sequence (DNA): TGTGCCAGCAGTGACCGAACAGGGCGAGGTTATGGAGGCTACACCTTC.

The CDR3 sequence is CASESLQGSYEQYV. In DNA, the CDR3 is TGTGCCAGCGAGTCACTCCAGGGGTCCTACGAGCAGTACGTC. This rearrangement joins TRBV2 to TRBJ2-7; D is possibly TRBD1 (6 bases). Trimming took 8 bases from V and 1 from J, leaving 15 bases between them. In germline, CDR1 is SNHLY, CDR2 FYNNEI. This CDR3 spans 14 amino acids.

The CDR3 DNA reads as TGTGCCAGCAGCCCCGAACTAGCGTCGACCCAGTACTTC. Residues: CASSPELASTQYF. The chain has TRBV14 and TRBJ2-5, with 7 bases fitting TRBD2. Trimming removed 4 bases from V and 7 bases from J; junction bases left unmatched: 6. Germline CDR1 SGHDN, CDR2 FVKESK. This CDR3 spans 13 amino acids.

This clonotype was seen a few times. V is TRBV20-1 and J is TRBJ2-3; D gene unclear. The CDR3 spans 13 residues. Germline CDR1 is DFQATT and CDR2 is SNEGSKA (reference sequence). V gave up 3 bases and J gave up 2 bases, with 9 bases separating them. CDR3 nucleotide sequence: TGCAGTGCTAGTTGGATAAACACAGATACGCAGTATTTT. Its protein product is CSASWINTDTQYF.

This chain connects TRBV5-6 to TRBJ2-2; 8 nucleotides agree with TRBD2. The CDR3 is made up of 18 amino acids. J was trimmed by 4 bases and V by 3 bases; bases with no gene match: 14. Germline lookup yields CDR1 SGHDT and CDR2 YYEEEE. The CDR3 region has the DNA TGTGCCAGCAGCTCGGCCCTCTTCTCGGGGGGGAGCACCGGGGAGCTGTTTTTT. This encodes CASSSALFSGGSTGELFF.

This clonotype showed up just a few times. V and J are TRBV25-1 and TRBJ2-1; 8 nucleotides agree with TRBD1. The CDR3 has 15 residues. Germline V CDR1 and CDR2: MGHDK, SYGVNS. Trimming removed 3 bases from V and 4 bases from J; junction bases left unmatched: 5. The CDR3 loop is CASSDPGGGYNEQFF. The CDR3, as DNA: TGTGCCAGCAGTGATCCAGGGGGCGGGTACAATGAGCAGTTCTTC.

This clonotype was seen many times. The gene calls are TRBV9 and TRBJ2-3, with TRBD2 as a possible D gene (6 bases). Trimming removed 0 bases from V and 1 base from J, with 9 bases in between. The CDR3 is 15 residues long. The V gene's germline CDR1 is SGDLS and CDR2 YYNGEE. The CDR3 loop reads CASSVVPGGTDTQYF. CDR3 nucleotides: TGTGCCAGCAGCGTAGTCCCGGGGGGCACAGATACGCAGTATTTT.

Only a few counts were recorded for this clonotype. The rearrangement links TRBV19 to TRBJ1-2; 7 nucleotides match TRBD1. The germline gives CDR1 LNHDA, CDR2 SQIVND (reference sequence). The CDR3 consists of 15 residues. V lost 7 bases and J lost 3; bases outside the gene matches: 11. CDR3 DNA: TGTGCCAGTATCCCTGGGGCAGGGGGACACTATGGCTACACCTTC. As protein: CASIPGAGGHYGYTF.

In nucleotides, the CDR3 is TGCGCCAGCAGCCAAGCCAGGTACGATGAGCAGTTCTTC. This translates into CASSQARYDEQFF. This sequence joins TRBV4-1 and TRBJ2-1; D gene ambiguous. Trimming left V 1 base short and J 8 bases short, with 9 bases between. This CDR3 has 13 residues. The germline V gene encodes CDR1 MGHRA and CDR2 YSYEKL.

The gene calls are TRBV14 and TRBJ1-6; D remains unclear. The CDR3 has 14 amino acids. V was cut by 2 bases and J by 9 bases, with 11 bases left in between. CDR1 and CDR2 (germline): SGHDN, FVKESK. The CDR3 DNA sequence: TGTGCCAGCAGCCAATGGGGTCGGGGTTCACCCCTCCACTTT. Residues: CASSQWGRGSPLHF.

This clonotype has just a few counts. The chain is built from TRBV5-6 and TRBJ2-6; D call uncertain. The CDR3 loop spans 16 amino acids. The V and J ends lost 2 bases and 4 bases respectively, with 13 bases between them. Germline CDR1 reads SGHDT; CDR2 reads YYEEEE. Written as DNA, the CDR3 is TGTGCCAGCAGCTTAGAACAGTCTTCCGGGGCCAACGTCCTGACTTTC. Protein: CASSLEQSSGANVLTF.

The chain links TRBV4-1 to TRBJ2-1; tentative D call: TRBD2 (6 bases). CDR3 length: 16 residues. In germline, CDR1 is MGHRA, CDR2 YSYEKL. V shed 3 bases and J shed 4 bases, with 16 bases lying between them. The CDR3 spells CASSQAGTPNYNEQFF. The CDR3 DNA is TGCGCCAGCAGCCAGGCCGGGACTCCCAATTACAATGAGCAGTTCTTC.

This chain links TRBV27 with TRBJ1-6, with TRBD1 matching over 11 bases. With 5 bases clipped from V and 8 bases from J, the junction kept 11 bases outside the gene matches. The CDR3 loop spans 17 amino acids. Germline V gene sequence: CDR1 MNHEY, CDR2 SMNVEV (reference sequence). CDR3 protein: CASSRRGTGGIDSPLHF. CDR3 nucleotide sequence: TGTGCCAGCAGTAGACGAGGGACAGGGGGAATCGATTCACCCCTCCACTTT.

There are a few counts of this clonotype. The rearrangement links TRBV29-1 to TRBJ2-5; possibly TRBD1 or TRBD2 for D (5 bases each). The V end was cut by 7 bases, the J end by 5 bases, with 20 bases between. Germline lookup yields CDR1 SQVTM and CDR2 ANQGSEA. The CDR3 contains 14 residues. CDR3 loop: CSATGATRIETQYF. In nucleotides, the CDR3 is TGCAGCGCCACCGGGGCCACGAGAATCGAGACCCAGTACTTC.

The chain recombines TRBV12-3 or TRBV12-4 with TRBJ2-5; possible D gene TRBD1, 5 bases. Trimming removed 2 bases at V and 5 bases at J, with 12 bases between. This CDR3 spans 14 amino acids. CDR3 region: CASSLYWGVETQYF. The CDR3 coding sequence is TGTGCCAGCAGTTTATATTGGGGCGTGGAGACCCAGTACTTC.

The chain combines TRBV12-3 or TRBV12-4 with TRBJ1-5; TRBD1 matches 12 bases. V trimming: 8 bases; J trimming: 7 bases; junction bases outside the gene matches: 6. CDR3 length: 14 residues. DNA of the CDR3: TGTGCCAGCGGGGGACAGGGGGCATTACAGCCCCAGCATTTT. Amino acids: CASGGQGALQPQHF.